This TCR beta chain was captured by sequencing in a study of T cells in Graves' hyperthyroidism and ophthalmopathy. The CDR3 consists of 15 residues. V lost 3 bases and J lost 4, with 14 bases in between. The germline gives CDR1 SGHRS, CDR2 YFSETQ. TCR beta CDR3 regions were amplified from RNA. HTBI primers were the set used in a first-round RT-PCR of the TCR CDR3. TCRdb fed the multiplex PCR reads into MiXCR, producing one record per CDR3 protein. The sample has roughly 380,000 distinct CDR3 sequences; 19% are singletons. Input material: blood. The receptor's source is a woman under 30 with Graves' hyperthyroidism. The chain couples TRBV5-1 to TRBJ1-5; possibly TRBD1 for D (5 bases). CDR3 DNA sequence: TGCGCCAGCAGCTGGGGACCCGACAGTAATCAGCCCCAGCATTTT. Translated, it gives CASSWGPDSNQPQHF.